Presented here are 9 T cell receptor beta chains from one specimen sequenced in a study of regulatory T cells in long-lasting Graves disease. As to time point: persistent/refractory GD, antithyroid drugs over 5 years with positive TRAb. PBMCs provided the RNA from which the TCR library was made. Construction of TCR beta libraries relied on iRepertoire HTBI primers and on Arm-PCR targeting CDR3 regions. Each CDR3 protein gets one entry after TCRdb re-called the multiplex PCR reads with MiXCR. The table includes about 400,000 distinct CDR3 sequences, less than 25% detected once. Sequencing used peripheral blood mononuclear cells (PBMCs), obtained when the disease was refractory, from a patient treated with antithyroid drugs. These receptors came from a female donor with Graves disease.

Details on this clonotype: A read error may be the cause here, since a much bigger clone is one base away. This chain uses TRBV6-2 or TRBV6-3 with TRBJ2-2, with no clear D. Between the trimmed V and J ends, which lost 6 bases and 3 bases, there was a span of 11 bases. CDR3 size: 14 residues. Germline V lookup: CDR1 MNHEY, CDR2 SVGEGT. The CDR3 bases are TGTGCCAGCAGGATAGGGTGGGACACCGGGGAGCTGTTTTTT. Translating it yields CASRIGWDTGELFF.

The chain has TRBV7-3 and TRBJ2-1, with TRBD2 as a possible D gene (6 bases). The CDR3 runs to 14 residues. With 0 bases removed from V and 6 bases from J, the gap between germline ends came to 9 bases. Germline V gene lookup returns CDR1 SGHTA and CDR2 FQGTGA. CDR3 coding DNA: TGTGCCAGCAGCTTAACTAGGGACTCCAATGAGCAGTTCTTC. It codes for CASSLTRDSNEQFF.

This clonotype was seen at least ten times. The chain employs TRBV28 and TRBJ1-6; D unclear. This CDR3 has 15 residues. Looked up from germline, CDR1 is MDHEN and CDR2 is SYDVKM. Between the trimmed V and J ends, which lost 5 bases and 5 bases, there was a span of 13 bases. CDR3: CASSQTHGNNSPLHF. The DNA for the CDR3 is TGTGCCAGCAGTCAGACTCACGGAAATAATTCACCCCTCCACTTT.

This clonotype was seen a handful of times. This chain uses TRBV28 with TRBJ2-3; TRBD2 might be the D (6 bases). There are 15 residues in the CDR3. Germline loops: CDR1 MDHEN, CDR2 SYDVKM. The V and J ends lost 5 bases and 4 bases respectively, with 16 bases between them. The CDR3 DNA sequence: TGTGCCAGCAGTCTTCGGGACGGGGGAGCAGATACGCAGTATTTT. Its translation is CASSLRDGGADTQYF.

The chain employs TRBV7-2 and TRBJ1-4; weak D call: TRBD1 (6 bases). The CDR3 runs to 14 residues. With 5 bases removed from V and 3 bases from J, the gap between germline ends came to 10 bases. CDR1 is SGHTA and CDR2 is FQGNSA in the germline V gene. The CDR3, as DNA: TGTGCCAGCAGCCAGGGACATGCTAATGAAAAACTGTTTTTT. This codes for CASSQGHANEKLFF.

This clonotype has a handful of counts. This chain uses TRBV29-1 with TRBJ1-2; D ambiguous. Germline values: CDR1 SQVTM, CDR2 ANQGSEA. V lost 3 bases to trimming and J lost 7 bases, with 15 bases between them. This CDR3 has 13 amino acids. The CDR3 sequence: CSVDPTPSGGYTF. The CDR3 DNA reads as TGCAGCGTTGACCCGACGCCGTCGGGTGGCTACACCTTC.

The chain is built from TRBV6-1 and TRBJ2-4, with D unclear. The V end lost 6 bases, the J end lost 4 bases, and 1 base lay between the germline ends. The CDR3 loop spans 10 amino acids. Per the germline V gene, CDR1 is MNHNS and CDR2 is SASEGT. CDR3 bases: TGTGCCAGCAGAAAAAACATTCAGTACTTC. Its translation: CASRKNIQYF.

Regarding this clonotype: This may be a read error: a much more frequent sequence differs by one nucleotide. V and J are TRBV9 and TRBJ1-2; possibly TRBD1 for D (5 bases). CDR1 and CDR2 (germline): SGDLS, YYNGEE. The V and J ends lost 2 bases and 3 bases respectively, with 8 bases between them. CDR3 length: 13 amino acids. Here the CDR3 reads CASSVDSYYGYTF. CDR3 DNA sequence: TGTGCCAGCAGCGTCGACAGCTACTATGGCTACACCTTC. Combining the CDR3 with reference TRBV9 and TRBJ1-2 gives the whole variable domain DSGVTQTPKHLITATGQRVTLRCSPRSGDLSVYWYQQSLDQGLQFLIQYYNGEERAKGNILERFSAQQFPDLHSELNLSSLELGDSALYFCASSVDSYYGYTFGSGTRLTVV.

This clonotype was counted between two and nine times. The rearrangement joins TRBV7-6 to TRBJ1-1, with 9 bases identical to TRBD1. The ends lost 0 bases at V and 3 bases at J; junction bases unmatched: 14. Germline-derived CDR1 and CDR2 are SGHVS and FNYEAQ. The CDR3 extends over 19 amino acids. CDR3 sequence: CASSLADGSYRGQDTEAFF. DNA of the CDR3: TGTGCCAGCAGCTTAGCGGACGGGAGTTACAGGGGGCAGGACACTGAAGCTTTCTTT.